These 18 T cell receptor beta chains were sequenced from one sample in a study of T cell responses to AZD1222 COVID-19 vaccine. Some clones are missing from TCRdb's copy, which holds only in-frame ones; the method was immunoSEQ multiplex PCR. The repertoire has 74,000 or so clones, 80% to 85% of them found once; the top ten carry about 20%. Sequenced here: peripheral blood, sampled on day 0 of AZD1222 vaccination. The receptors here all came from an adult in good health.

This chain connects TRBV7-2 to TRBJ1-3; possibly TRBD1 for D (5 bases). Trimming left V 1 base short and J 1 base short, with 14 bases between. The CDR3 extends over 17 amino acids. The germline CDR1 and CDR2 sequences are SGHTA and FQGNSA. CDR3 sequence: CASSLVSRVLSGNTIYF. The CDR3 nucleotides read TGTGCCAGCAGCTTAGTAAGCAGGGTTTTGTCTGGAAACACCATATATTTT. Complete variable domain (other parts from reference TRBV7-2 and TRBJ1-3): GAGVSQSPSNKVTEKGKDVELRCDPISGHTALYWYRQSLGQGLEFLIYFQGNSAPDKSGLPSDRFSAERTGGSVSTLTIQRTQQEDSAVYLCASSLVSRVLSGNTIYFGEGSWLTVV.

The chain is built from TRBV15 and TRBJ2-3; maybe TRBD2 (6 bases). The V gene lost 1 base and the J gene lost 1 base, with 9 bases spanning the gap. Germline lookup yields CDR1 LNHNV and CDR2 YYDKDF (reference sequence). CDR3 length equals 15 residues. CDR3 DNA sequence: TGTGCCACCAGCAGAGGGAGGGCAGGCACAGATACGCAGTATTTT. This sequence encodes CATSRGRAGTDTQYF.

This clone came up once. The V call is TRBV10-2, the J call TRBJ2-7; no firm D call. The CDR3 has 11 amino acids. Per the germline V gene, CDR1 is WSHSY and CDR2 is SAAADI. Trimming removed 0 bases at V and 12 bases at J, with 9 bases between. CDR3 sequence: CASSESRVWYF. CDR3 DNA: TGCGCCAGCAGTGAGTCTAGGGTTTGGTACTTC.

V is TRBV2 and J is TRBJ1-2; D not certain. This CDR3 comprises 14 residues. Germline CDR1 is SNHLY and CDR2 is FYNNEI. The V end lost 6 bases, the J end lost 4 bases, and 15 bases lay between the germline ends. DNA of the CDR3: TGTGCCAGCAGCACCCAGGACGGGTTCTATGGCTACACCTTC. It yields the protein CASSTQDGFYGYTF.

This clone was detected only once. J is TRBJ2-7 and V is TRBV6-5; TRBD1 aligns across 8 bases. Germline V CDR1 and CDR2: MNHEY, SVGAGI. The CDR3 totals 15 residues. V was pared by 4 bases and J by 3 bases, with 8 bases of the junction left unmatched. CDR3 coding DNA: TGTGCCAGCAGTTCCTTGACAGGGGTGGACTACGAGCAGTACTTC. It encodes CASSSLTGVDYEQYF.

The gene calls are TRBV5-1 and TRBJ2-2; the D gene is possibly TRBD1 (6 bases). The CDR3 has 15 amino acids. The V end was cut by 0 bases, the J end by 4 bases, with 10 bases between. CDR1 is SGHRS, CDR2 YFSETQ, per germline. CDR3 amino acids: CASSLVQGPTGELFF. CDR3 DNA sequence: TGCGCCAGCAGCTTGGTCCAGGGGCCCACCGGGGAGCTGTTTTTT.

Only one count was recorded for this clone. V gene TRBV6-6 combines with J gene TRBJ2-3, with unresolved D. Trimming left V 6 bases short and J 2 bases short, with 12 bases between. The germline V gene encodes CDR1 MNHNY and CDR2 SVGAGI (reference sequence). CDR3 length: 14 amino acids. Here the CDR3 reads CASSPSDLTDTQYF. CDR3 in DNA: TGTGCCAGCAGCCCCAGTGACCTCACAGATACGCAGTATTTT.

The CDR3 nucleotides are TGTGCCAGCAGGACTGGAGACAGGGCGGCTGGAAACACCATATATTTT. Translation: CASRTGDRAAGNTIYF. The chain combines TRBV28 with TRBJ1-3; TRBD1 matches 7 bases. Trimming cost V 6 bases and J 2 bases; bases outside gene matches: 10. The CDR3 contains 16 residues. CDR1 and CDR2 (germline): MDHEN, SYDVKM.

The rearrangement joins TRBV6-6 to TRBJ2-7; 11 nucleotides agree with TRBD1. Trimming at V came to 8 bases and at J to 3 bases, leaving 3 bases not matched to a gene. CDR3 length: 13 residues. Germline V CDR1 and CDR2: MNHNY, SVGAGI (reference sequence). CDR3 in DNA: TGTGCCAGCGAGGGACAGGGGGTCTACGAGCAGTACTTC. Protein: CASEGQGVYEQYF.

The CDR3 nucleotides are TGTGCCAGCAGCCGGGACAGGTTGACTGGAAACACCATATATTTT. Amino acid sequence: CASSRDRLTGNTIYF. The rearrangement links TRBV5-7 to TRBJ1-3; TRBD1 matches 8 bases. TRBV5-7 is marked as an open reading frame, function uncertain. This CDR3 has 15 residues. The J segment lost 2 bases and the V segment lost 4 bases, leaving 5 bases of the junction unmatched.

V and J are TRBV18 and TRBJ2-7; 7 bases fit TRBD1. The CDR3 has 14 amino acids. Germline CDR1 reads KGHSH; CDR2 reads LQKENI. With V trimmed by 2 bases and J by 2 bases, 3 bases remained unmatched. This CDR3 is CASSPIGTAYEQYF. The DNA of the CDR3 is TGTGCCAGCTCACCAATCGGGACAGCCTACGAGCAGTACTTC.

This clone was detected a few times. The rearrangement links TRBV3-1 (or the pseudogene TRBV3-2) to TRBJ1-1, with D perhaps matching TRBD1 (6 bases). The CDR3 is 15 residues long. Trimming shortened V by 4 bases and J by 1 base, and 13 bases separated the two germline ends. CDR1 and CDR2 from the germline V gene are LGHDT and YNNKEL (reference sequence). The CDR3 sequence: CASSPTQGQNTEAFF. In DNA, the CDR3 is TGTGCCAGCAGCCCTACTCAGGGACAGAACACTGAAGCTTTCTTT.

The chain has TRBV19 and TRBJ2-2, with D possibly matching TRBD1 (6 bases). V gave up 6 bases and J gave up 7 bases, with 18 bases separating them. Germline-derived CDR1 and CDR2 are LNHDA and SQIVND (reference sequence). CDR3 size: 15 residues. The CDR3 region is CASRLRDTRGGELFF. In DNA form, the CDR3 reads TGTGCCAGTAGGTTACGGGACACTCGAGGCGGGGAGCTGTTTTTT.

This clone was observed a few times. The V call is TRBV19, the J call TRBJ2-2, with D possibly TRBD1 on 5 matching bases. Trimming pared 2 bases from V and 3 bases from J, leaving 13 bases between. The CDR3 length is 16 residues. The germline V gene has CDR1 LNHDA and CDR2 SQIVND (reference sequence). The CDR3, as DNA: TGTGCCAGTAGTATACAATTCGAAGGGGACACCGGGGAGCTGTTTTTT. The encoded protein is CASSIQFEGDTGELFF.

The genes are TRBV9 and TRBJ2-5; maybe TRBD2 (5 bases). V lost 0 bases, J lost 3 bases, and 15 bases lay in between. The CDR3 is made up of 16 amino acids. Per the germline V gene, CDR1 is SGDLS and CDR2 is YYNGEE. The CDR3 is CASSVALGLQKETQYF. The CDR3 DNA reads as TGTGCCAGCAGCGTAGCTCTCGGACTCCAGAAAGAGACCCAGTACTTC.

The CDR3 is CSVSKGRDYGYTF. The CDR3 bases are TGCAGCGTATCGAAGGGGAGGGACTATGGCTACACCTTC. The chain is built from TRBV29-1 and TRBJ1-2, with D possibly being TRBD1 (5 bases). CDR3 length: 13 amino acids. Trimming took 6 bases from V and 3 from J, leaving 14 bases between them. Germline loops: CDR1 SQVTM, CDR2 ANQGSEA.

V and J are TRBV30 and TRBJ2-7, with TRBD1 matching over 8 bases. Losses at the gene ends were 4 bases for V and 9 bases for J; bases not matched to a gene: 11. This CDR3 has 13 amino acids. The germline gives CDR1 GTSNPN, CDR2 SVGIG (reference sequence). The CDR3 loop is CAWTDRGPGGQYF. The CDR3 DNA is TGTGCCTGGACCGACAGGGGCCCAGGAGGGCAGTACTTC.

This clone was found a few times. V is TRBV7-2 and J is TRBJ1-1; tentative D call: TRBD1 (5 bases). This CDR3 region has 15 residues. Between the trimmed V and J ends, which lost 2 bases and 11 bases, there was a span of 21 bases. Germline-derived CDR1 and CDR2 are SGHTA and FQGNSA. The CDR3 bases are TGTGCCAGCAGCTTATCGGCGAGAGGGGTAGGTAGGGCTTTCTTT. Translated: CASSLSARGVGRAFF.